This TCR beta chain was captured by sequencing in a study of T cell responses to AZD1222 COVID-19 vaccine. Measured with immunoSEQ multiplex PCR; TCRdb has only the in-frame clones, and not every one. The table includes about 96,000 clones, roughly 90% detected once. Germline V gene data show CDR1 as MDHEN and CDR2 as SYDVKM. Trimming took 3 bases from V and 1 from J; bases not matched to a gene: 5. CDR3 length: 15 residues. Study results and limitations: Two AZD1222 administrations were followed by greater Spike-specific TCR breadth and depth. Close to half of all spike-specific TCRs reportedly target regions of the variants that are unmutated. Along spike, vaccine-associated CD4 TCRs were found throughout, with dominance at 160-218 and 743-854. Scientists sampled the repertoires only once the peak T cell response had passed.

Note on this clone: The antigen is unknown.

The input for sequencing was peripheral blood, taken on day 0 of AZD1222 vaccination. The sequence was obtained from an adult in good health. The J gene is TRBJ2-7, the V gene TRBV28; 8 bases are a match to TRBD1. CDR3 DNA sequence: TGTGCCAGCAGTTTCTCAGGGACAGGTTCCTACGAGCAGTACTTC. It yields the protein CASSFSGTGSYEQYF.